This entry lists 14 T cell receptor beta chains sequenced from one sample in a study of blood T cells in healthy people across ages (dated by TCRdb to the mid-2010s). Receptor amplification or capture employed 5' RACE. TCRdb shows the sequencer as Illumina HiSeq 2500. The second PCR ran for about 6 to 12 cycles and used a J-beta primer mix along with a sample-barcoded 5' primer. TCRdb trimmed public reads at Q25 via fastp, called clones via MiXCR and kept in-frame beta chains. Entries that share a CDR3 protein sequence are merged under the most common genes and DNA. This sample lists 750,000 to 1,000,000 distinct CDR3 sequences; around 29% were detected once. The top ten clones comprise around 9.6% of the sample. The same sample was also used in a study of T cells of mothers and their children.

Input material: blood. The source is a woman aged 40-49 years in good health.

This clonotype showed up many times. The genes are TRBV5-5 and TRBJ2-5; tentatively, D is TRBD1 or TRBD2 (7 bases each). The germline V gene has CDR1 SGHKS and CDR2 YYEKEE (reference sequence). Trimming pared 4 bases from V and 4 bases from J, leaving 17 bases between. The CDR3 contains 15 residues. The CDR3 nucleotides read TGTGCCAGCAGCACGGCAGGGGGGGCTAGAGAGACCCAGTACTTC. This encodes CASSTAGGARETQYF.

This clonotype came up a few times. The chain combines TRBV13 with TRBJ2-1; D possibly corresponds to TRBD1 (5 bases). CDR3 length: 14 residues. CDR1 and CDR2 from the germline V gene are PRHDT and FYEKMQ (reference sequence). Trimming cost V 6 bases and J 4 bases, with 13 bases left between them. CDR3 amino acids: CASSRQKLYNEQFF. The CDR3 region has the DNA TGTGCCAGCAGTCGACAGAAACTATACAATGAGCAGTTCTTC.

V and J are TRBV7-9 and TRBJ2-5, with TRBD2 matching 14 bases. The ends lost 1 base at V and 7 bases at J; junction bases unmatched: 8. The CDR3 totals 17 residues. The germline V gene has CDR1 SEHNR and CDR2 FQNEAQ (reference sequence). CDR3 nucleotides: TGTGCCAGCAGCTTAGGAGGGACTAGCGGGGGCCGGGGGACCCAGTACTTC. Protein sequence: CASSLGGTSGGRGTQYF.

V usage is TRBV3-1 and J usage is TRBJ2-1; D uncertain. Gene TRBJ2-7 matches the end of the DNA better, so the J call may be wrong. The germline CDR1 and CDR2 sequences are LGHDT and YNNKEL (reference sequence). The CDR3 totals 17 residues. DNA for the CDR3: TGTGCCAGCAGCCAGGAAGGAGACGGAAGCTCCTACAATGAACAGTACTTC. It translates to CASSQEGDGSSYNEQYF.

In its sample, this clonotype was seen a few times. The chain is built from TRBV28 and TRBJ2-5, with a possible D match to TRBD2 (7 bases). Germline loops: CDR1 MDHEN, CDR2 SYDVKM. This CDR3 has 18 amino acids. V was clipped by 7 bases and J by 2 bases, with 26 bases between them. The CDR3 nucleotides read TGTGCCAGCACCTCGATTATCGCGGGGGCCATAATACAAGAGACCCAGTACTTC. Protein sequence: CASTSIIAGAIIQETQYF.

V gene TRBV4-1 combines with J gene TRBJ2-1; 10 positions match TRBD2. CDR1 and CDR2 from the germline V gene are MGHRA and YSYEKL. V lost 2 bases, J lost 6 bases, and 7 bases stayed unmatched. The CDR3 extends over 16 amino acids. Here the CDR3 reads CASSQIGLAGVNEQFF. The DNA of the CDR3 is TGCGCCAGCAGCCAAATTGGGCTAGCGGGGGTCAATGAGCAGTTCTTC.

The CDR3 protein is CASRRDRGPNTEAFF. The DNA of the CDR3 is TGTGCCAGCAGGCGAGACAGGGGCCCAAACACTGAAGCTTTCTTT. The gene calls are TRBV27 and TRBJ1-1; 8 nucleotides line up with TRBD1. The V segment lost 6 bases and the J segment 2 bases; nucleotides outside the gene matches: 8. The CDR3 has 15 amino acids. Germline assignment: CDR1 MNHEY and CDR2 SMNVEV (reference sequence).

Regarding this clonotype: Since a much larger clone is just one base distant, this may be a read error. The chain carries TRBV5-5 and TRBJ2-2, with D unresolved. Trimming cost V 0 bases and J 1 base, with 7 bases left between them. The CDR3 spans 15 residues. Germline CDR1 reads SGHKS; CDR2 reads YYEKEE (reference sequence). CDR3 coding DNA: TGTGCCAGCAGCTTGGGCCACCTGAACACCGGGGAGCTGTTTTTT. Protein sequence: CASSLGHLNTGELFF.

This clonotype was recorded a few times. The chain combines TRBV3-1 with TRBJ2-7, with a possible D match to TRBD2 (6 bases). The germline V gene has CDR1 LGHDT and CDR2 YNNKEL (reference sequence). This CDR3 has 15 amino acids. The V and J ends lost 0 bases and 1 base respectively, with 10 bases between them. The CDR3 DNA follows: TGTGCCAGCAGCCAAGATGAGAGCGGGTCCTACGAGCAGTACTTC. Its translation: CASSQDESGSYEQYF.

This clonotype was counted a few times. The chain joins TRBV3-1 to TRBJ2-3, with 8 nucleotides matching TRBD2. The CDR3 runs 16 residues. The trim removed 4 bases at V and 4 bases at J, leaving 10 bases unmatched. Germline V gene data show CDR1 as LGHDT and CDR2 as YNNKEL (reference sequence). The CDR3 DNA is TGTGCCAGCAGCCGCCAGACTAGCGTAGTCGCAGATACGCAGTATTTT. This encodes CASSRQTSVVADTQYF.

To note about this clonotype: One end of the junction does not line up with germline, which may come from a read error. The chain recombines TRBV7-3 with TRBJ2-5; D tentatively reads TRBD1 or TRBD2 (7 bases each). This CDR3 is 13 amino acids long. From germline, CDR1 is SGHTA and CDR2 FQGTGA. The CDR3 loop is CAGSPRGGETQYF. CDR3 coding DNA: TGTGCCGGCAGCCCCAGGGGGGGAGAGACCCAGTACTTC.

This clonotype was recorded at least ten times. The CDR3 is CASSIGTASSYEQYF. The DNA of the CDR3 is TGTGCCAGTAGTATCGGAACAGCGAGCTCCTACGAGCAGTACTTC. This rearrangement joins TRBV19 to TRBJ2-7; D is undetermined. Germline V lookup: CDR1 LNHDA, CDR2 SQIVND (reference sequence). This CDR3 contains 15 residues. Between the trimmed V and J ends, which lost 3 bases and 0 bases, there was a span of 12 bases.

CDR3 nucleotide sequence: TGTGCCAGCTCGGGACTAGCGGGGTTCACAGATACGCAGTATTTT. Protein sequence: CASSGLAGFTDTQYF. This chain joins TRBV18 and TRBJ2-3, with 13 bases identical to TRBD2. The CDR3 covers 15 residues. Trimming removed 6 bases from V and 2 bases from J; junction bases left unmatched: 2. CDR1 is KGHSH, CDR2 LQKENI, per germline.

In its sample, this clonotype was seen a few times. V usage is TRBV7-6 and J usage is TRBJ1-1; D remains ambiguous. Looked up from germline, CDR1 is SGHVS and CDR2 is FNYEAQ. The CDR3 spans 15 residues. Between the trimmed V and J ends, which lost 1 base and 3 bases, there was a span of 12 bases. The CDR3: CASSLGPGRDTEAFF. The DNA for the CDR3 is TGTGCCAGCAGCTTAGGCCCCGGGAGAGACACTGAAGCTTTCTTT.